Detailed here is one T cell receptor (beta chain). The target antigen is unknown. In each case, RNA was isolated and then reverse transcribed into cDNA as the sequencing template. Assay used: immunoSEQ multiplex PCR; TCRdb lists only in-frame clones, some missing. The sample yields a few hundred thousand clones, roughly 63% seen once. The data originate from a study of CD8+ T cells in alopecia areata. General observations from the study: Tofacitinib yielded significantly lower scalp clonality and fewer expanded CD8+ clones among the top 100. Higher clonality and more expanded CD8+ clones appeared in lesional than normal scalp.

Treatment here: oral pan-JAK inhibitor, 5-10 mg twice daily. The ends were cut back, 3 bases at V and 11 bases at J, with 14 bases in the middle. Per the germline V gene, CDR1 is LNHDA and CDR2 is SQIVND (reference sequence). This CDR3 is built from 13 residues. The TCR comes from a human donor with alopecia areata. V and J are TRBV19 and TRBJ1-5; D is perhaps TRBD1 (6 bases). The sequencing here drew on CD4+ T cells sorted from blood, taken at roughly week 52, from a patient treated with tofacitinib. The CDR3 here is CASSIGGPGAQHF. As DNA, the CDR3 is TGTGCCAGTAGTATCGGGGGGCCGGGGGCCCAGCATTTT.